This TCR beta chain was profiled in a study of blood T cell repertoires in COVID-19. Study-wide background: The study drew acute and convalescent COVID-19 samples from the United States, Italy and Spain. T cells, B-cell-depleted T cells, or PBMCs supplied cDNA or gDNA.

Germline CDR1 and CDR2: MNHEY and SVGAGI. The CDR3 is 13 amino acids. The V and J ends lost 6 bases and 5 bases, in that order; junction bases with no gene match: 2. Authors' methods: Amplification with reference gene primers provided the estimates of nucleated cell counts. Generated by immunoSEQ multiplex PCR, the TCRdb table keeps only in-frame clones and is missing some. V and J calls and clone size follow that table, whereas D and trimming were derived from the DNA. The profile shows 120,000 to 150,000 clones, roughly 86% of them singletons. The rearrangement links TRBV6-5 to TRBJ1-4; 8 nucleotides line up with TRBD1. This TCR came from a human donor in a cohort sampled during active COVID-19. The material sequenced was peripheral blood. Here the CDR3 DNA reads TGTGCCAGCAGCCGACAGGGGAATGAAAAACTGTTTTTT. Its protein is CASSRQGNEKLFF.